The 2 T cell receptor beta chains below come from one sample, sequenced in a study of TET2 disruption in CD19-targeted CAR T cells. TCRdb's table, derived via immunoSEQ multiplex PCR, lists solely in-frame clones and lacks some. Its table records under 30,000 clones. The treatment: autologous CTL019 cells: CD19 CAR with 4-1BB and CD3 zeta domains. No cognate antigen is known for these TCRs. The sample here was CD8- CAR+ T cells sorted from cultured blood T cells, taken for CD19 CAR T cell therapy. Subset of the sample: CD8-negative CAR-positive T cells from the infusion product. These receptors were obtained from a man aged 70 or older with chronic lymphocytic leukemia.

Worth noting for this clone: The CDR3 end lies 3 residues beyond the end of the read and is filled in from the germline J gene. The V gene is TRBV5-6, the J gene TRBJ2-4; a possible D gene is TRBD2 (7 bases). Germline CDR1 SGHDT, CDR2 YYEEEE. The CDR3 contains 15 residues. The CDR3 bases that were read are TGTGCCAGCAGCTCCTCGGGCGGGGGCAATCAGCCT. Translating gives CASSSSGGGNQP. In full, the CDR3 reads CASSSSGGGNQPQYF.

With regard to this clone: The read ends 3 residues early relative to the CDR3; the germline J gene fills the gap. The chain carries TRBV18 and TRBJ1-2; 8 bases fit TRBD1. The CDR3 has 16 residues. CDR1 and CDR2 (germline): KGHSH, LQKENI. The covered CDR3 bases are TGTGCCAGCTCACCAAATGGGGGGACAGGCTACAATGAC. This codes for CASSPNGGTGYND. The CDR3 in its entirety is CASSPNGGTGYNDYTF.